This T cell receptor (beta chain) came from a study of blood T cell repertoires in COVID-19. Study-wide background: In each case, the material was cDNA or gDNA derived from T cells, B-cell-depleted T cells, or PBMCs.

Repertoires were generated with immunoSEQ multiplex PCR, while TCRdb's copy carries only in-frame clones and drops some. The table records about 80,000 clones, approximately 90% of them present only once. The ends were cut back, 6 bases at V and 0 bases at J, with 8 bases in the middle. This CDR3 contains 14 residues. From germline, CDR1 is MRHNA and CDR2 SNTAGT. V usage is TRBV6-4 and J usage is TRBJ1-4, with D possibly being TRBD1 (6 bases). The receptor was derived from an elderly woman with acute or convalescent COVID-19. Material: peripheral blood. This chain's CDR3 is CASRRTATNEKLFF. In nucleotides, the CDR3 is TGTGCCAGCAGGAGGACAGCAACTAATGAAAAACTGTTTTTT.